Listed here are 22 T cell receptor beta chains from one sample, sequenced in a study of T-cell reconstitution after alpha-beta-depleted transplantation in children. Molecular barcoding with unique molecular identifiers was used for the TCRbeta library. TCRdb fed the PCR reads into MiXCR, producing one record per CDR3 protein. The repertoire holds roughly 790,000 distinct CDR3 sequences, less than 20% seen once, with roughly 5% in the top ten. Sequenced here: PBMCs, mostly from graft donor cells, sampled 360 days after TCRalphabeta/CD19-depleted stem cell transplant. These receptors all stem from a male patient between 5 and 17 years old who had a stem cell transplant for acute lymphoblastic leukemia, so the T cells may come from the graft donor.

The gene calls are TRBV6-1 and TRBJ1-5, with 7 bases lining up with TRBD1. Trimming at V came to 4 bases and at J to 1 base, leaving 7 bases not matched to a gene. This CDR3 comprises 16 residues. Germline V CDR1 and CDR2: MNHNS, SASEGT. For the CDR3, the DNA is TGTGCCAGCAGTGGACTTCAGGGGGGCAGCAATCAGCCCCAGCATTTT. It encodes CASSGLQGGSNQPQHF.

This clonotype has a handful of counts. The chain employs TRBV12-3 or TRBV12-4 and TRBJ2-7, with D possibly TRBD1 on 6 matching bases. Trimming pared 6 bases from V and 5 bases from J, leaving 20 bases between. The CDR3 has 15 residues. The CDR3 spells CASSRTGVNRDEQYF. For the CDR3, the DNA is TGTGCCAGCAGCCGTACCGGGGTGAACAGGGACGAGCAGTACTTC.

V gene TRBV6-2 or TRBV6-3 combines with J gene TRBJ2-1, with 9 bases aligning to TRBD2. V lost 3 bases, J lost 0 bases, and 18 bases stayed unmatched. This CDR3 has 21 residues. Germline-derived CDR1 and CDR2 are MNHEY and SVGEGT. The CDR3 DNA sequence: TGTGCCAGCAGTTATTCTAAGGGACTAGCCCCCTTTGAACGCTCCTACAATGAGCAGTTCTTC. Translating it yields CASSYSKGLAPFERSYNEQFF.

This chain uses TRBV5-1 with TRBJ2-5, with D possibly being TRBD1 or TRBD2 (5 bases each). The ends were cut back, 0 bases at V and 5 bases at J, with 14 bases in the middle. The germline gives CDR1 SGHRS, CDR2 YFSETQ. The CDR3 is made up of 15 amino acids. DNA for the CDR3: TGCGCCAGCAGCTTGGGTGACAGAGAGGGGGAGACCCAGTACTTC. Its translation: CASSLGDREGETQYF. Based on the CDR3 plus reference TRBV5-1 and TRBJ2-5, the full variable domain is KAGVTQTPRYLIKTRGQQVTLSCSPISGHRSVSWYQQTPGQGLQFLFEYFSETQRNKGNFPGRFSGRQFSNSRSEMNVSTLELGDSALYLCASSLGDREGETQYFGPGTRLLVL.

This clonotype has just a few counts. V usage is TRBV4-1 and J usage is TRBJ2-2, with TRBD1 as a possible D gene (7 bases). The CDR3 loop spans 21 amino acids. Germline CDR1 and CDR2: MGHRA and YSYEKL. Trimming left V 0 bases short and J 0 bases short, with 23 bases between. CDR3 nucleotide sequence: TGCGCCAGCAGCCAAGATAACGGGGGACAGACGAGACTCCCGAACACCGGGGAGCTGTTTTTT. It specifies CASSQDNGGQTRLPNTGELFF.

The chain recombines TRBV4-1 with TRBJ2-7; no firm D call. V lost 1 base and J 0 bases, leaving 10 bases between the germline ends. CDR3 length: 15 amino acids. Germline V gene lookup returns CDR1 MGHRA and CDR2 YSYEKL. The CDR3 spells CASSQVTSSSYEQYF. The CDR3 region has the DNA TGCGCCAGCAGCCAAGTCACAAGTAGCTCCTACGAGCAGTACTTC.

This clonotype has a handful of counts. The CDR3 reads CASSQAFPQAGLAGTYEQYF. As DNA, the CDR3 is TGCGCCAGCAGCCAAGCATTTCCCCAAGCCGGACTAGCGGGAACCTACGAGCAGTACTTC. The chain employs TRBV4-1 and TRBJ2-7; 12 nucleotides agree with TRBD2. This CDR3 has 20 amino acids. The V gene's germline CDR1 is MGHRA and CDR2 YSYEKL. V trimming: 1 base; J trimming: 2 bases; junction bases outside the gene matches: 15.

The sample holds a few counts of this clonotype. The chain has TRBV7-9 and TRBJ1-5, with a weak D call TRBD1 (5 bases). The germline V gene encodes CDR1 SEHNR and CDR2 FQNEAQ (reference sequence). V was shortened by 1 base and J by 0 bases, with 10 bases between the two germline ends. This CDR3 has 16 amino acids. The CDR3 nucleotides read TGTGCCAGCAGCTTAGTACCAGGGAATAGCAATCAGCCCCAGCATTTT. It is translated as CASSLVPGNSNQPQHF.

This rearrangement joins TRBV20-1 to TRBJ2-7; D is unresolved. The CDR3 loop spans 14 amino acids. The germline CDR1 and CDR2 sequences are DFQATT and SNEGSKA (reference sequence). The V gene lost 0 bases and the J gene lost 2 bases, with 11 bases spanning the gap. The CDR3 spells CSARDYQETYEQYF. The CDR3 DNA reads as TGCAGTGCTAGAGATTATCAGGAAACCTACGAGCAGTACTTC.

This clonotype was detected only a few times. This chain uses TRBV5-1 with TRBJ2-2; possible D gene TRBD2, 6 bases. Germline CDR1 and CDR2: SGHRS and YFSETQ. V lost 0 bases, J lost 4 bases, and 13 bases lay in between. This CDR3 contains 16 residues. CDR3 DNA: TGCGCCAGCAGCTTGGGGAGGGGAGCGGGCACCGGGGAGCTGTTTTTT. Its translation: CASSLGRGAGTGELFF.

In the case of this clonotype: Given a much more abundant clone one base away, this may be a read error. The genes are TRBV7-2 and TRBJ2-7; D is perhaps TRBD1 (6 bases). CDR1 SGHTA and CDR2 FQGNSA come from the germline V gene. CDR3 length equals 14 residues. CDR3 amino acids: CASSPQGFSPEQCF. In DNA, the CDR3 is TGTGCCAGCAGCCCACAGGGCTTCTCACCCGAGCAGTGCTTC.

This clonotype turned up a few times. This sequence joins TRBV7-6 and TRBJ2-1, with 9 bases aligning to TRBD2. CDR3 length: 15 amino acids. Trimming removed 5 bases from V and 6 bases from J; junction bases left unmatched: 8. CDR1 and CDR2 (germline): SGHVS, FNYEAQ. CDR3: CASSNPSGTVNEQFF. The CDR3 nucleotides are TGTGCCAGCAGCAATCCTAGCGGGACGGTCAATGAGCAGTTCTTC.

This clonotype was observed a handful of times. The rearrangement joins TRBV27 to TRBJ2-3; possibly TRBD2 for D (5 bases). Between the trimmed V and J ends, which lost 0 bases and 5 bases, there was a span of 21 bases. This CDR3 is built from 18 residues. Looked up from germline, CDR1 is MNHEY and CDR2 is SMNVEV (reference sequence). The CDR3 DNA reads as TGTGCCAGCAGTTTATCCAGCTGGTTCGGAGGACGAGGAGATACGCAGTATTTT. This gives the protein CASSLSSWFGGRGDTQYF.

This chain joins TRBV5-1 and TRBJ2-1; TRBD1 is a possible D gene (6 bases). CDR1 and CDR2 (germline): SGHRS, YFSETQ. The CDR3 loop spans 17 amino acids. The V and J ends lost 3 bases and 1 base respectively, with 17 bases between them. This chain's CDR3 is CASSSQGTIGSYNEQFF. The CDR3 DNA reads TGCGCCAGCAGCTCCCAGGGGACAATTGGTTCCTACAATGAGCAGTTCTTC.

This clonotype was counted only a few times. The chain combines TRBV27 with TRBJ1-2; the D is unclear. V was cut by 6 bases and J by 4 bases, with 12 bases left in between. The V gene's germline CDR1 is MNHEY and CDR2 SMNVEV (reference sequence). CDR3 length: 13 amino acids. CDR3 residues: CASREAGTYGYTF. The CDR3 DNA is TGTGCCAGCAGGGAGGCGGGTACCTATGGCTACACCTTC.

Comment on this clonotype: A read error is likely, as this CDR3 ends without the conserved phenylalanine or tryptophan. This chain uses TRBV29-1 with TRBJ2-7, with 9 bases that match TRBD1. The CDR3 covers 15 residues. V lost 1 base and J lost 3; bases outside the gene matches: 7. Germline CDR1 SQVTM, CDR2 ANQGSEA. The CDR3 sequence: CSVEVGQGPDYEQYL. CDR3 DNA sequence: TGCAGCGTTGAAGTAGGACAGGGGCCCGACTACGAGCAGTACTTG.

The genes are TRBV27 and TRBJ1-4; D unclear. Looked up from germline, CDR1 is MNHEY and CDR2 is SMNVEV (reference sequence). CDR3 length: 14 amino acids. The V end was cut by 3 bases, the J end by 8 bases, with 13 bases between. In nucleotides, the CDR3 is TGTGCCAGCAGTTTCGGCTGGGGTGGGGAAAAACTGTTTTTT. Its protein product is CASSFGWGGEKLFF. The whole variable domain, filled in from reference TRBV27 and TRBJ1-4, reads EAQVTQNPRYLITVTGKKLTVTCSQNMNHEYMSWYRQDPGLGLRQIYYSMNVEVTDKGDVPEGYKVSRKEKRNFPLILESPSPNQTSLYFCASSFGWGGEKLFFGSGTQLSVL.

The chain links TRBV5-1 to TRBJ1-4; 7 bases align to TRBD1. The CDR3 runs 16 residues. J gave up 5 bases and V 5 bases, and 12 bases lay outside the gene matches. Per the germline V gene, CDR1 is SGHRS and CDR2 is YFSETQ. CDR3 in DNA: TGCGCCAGCAGGGACCCCTACAGGGGACGGAATGAAAAACTGTTTTTT. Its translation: CASRDPYRGRNEKLFF.

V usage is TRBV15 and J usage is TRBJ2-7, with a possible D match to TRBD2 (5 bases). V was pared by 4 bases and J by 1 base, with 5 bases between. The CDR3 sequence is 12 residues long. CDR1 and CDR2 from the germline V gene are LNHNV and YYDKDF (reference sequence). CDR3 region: CATSTGSYEQYF. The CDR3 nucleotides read TGTGCCACCAGCACGGGATCCTACGAGCAGTACTTC.

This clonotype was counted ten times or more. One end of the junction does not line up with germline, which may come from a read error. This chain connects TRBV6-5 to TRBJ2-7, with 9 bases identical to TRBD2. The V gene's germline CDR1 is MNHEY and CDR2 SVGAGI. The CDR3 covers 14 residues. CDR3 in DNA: TGCGCCAGCAGTTATAGCGGGAGCTCCTACGAGCAGTACTTC. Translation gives CASSYSGSSYEQYF.

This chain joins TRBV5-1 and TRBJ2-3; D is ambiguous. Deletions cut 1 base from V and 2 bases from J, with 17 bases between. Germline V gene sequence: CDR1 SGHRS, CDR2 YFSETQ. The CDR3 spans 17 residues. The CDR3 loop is CASSLPQRVDHTDTQYF. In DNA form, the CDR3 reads TGCGCCAGCAGCTTGCCCCAGCGTGTGGATCACACAGATACGCAGTATTTT.

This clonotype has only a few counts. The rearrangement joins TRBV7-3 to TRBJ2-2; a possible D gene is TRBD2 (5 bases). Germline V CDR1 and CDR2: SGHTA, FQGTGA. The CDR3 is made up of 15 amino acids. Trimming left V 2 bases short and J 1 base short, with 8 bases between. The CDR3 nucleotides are TGTGCCAGCAGCTTAGGGAGCATGAACACCGGGGAGCTGTTTTTT. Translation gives CASSLGSMNTGELFF.